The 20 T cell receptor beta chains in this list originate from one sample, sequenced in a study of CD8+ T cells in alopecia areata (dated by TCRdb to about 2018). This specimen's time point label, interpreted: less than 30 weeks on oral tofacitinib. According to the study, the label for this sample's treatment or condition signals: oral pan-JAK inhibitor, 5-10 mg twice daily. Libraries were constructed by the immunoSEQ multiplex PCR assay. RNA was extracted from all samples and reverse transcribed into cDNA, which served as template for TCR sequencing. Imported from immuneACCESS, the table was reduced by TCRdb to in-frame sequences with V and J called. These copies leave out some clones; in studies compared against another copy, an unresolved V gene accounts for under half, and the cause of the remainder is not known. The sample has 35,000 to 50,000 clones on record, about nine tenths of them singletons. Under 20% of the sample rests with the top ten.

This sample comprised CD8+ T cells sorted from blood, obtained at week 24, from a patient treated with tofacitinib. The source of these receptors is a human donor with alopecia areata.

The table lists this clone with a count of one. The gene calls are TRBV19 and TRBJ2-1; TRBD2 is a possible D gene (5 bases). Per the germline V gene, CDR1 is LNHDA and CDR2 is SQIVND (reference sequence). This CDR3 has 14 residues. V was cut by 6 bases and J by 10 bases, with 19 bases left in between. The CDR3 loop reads CASRPLFGEREQFF. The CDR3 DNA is TGTGCCAGTAGACCCCTTTTCGGGGAAAGGGAGCAGTTCTTC.

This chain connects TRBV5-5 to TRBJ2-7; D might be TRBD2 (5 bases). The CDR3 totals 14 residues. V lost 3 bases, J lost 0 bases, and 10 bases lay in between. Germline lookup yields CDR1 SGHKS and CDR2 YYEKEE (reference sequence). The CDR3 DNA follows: TGTGCCAGCAGCTCTGTCGGGGACTCCTACGAGCAGTACTTC. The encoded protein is CASSSVGDSYEQYF.

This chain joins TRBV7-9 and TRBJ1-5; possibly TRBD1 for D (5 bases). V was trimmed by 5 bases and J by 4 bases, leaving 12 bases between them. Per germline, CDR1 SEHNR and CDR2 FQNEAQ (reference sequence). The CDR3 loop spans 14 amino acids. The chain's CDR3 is CASSVGGRNQPQHF. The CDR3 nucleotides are TGTGCCAGCAGCGTGGGGGGGAGGAATCAGCCCCAGCATTTT.

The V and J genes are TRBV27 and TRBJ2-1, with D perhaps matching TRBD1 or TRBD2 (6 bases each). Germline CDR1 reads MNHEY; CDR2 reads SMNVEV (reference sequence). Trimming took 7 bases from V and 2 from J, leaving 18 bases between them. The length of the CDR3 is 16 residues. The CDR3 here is CASTLVGGEAYNEQFF. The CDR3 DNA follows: TGTGCCAGCACCCTCGTGGGGGGCGAGGCCTACAATGAGCAGTTCTTC.

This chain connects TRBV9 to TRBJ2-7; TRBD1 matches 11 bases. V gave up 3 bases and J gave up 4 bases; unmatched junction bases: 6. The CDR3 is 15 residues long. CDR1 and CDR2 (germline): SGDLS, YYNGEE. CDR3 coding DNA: TGTGCCAGCAGCGGACGGACAGGGGGCTCGTACGAGCAGTACTTC. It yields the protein CASSGRTGGSYEQYF.

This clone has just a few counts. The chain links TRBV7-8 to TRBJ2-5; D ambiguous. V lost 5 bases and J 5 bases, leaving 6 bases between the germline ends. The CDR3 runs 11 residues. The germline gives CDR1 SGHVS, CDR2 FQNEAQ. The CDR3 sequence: CASSEEETQYF. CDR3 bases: TGTGCCAGCAGCGAGGAGGAGACCCAGTACTTC.

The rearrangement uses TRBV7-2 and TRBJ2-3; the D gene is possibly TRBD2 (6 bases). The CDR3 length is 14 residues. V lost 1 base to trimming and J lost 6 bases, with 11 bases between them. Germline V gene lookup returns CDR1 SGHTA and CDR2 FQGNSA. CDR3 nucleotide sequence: TGTGCCAGCAGCTTAGATGGAGGGTGGGATACGCAGTATTTT. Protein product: CASSLDGGWDTQYF.

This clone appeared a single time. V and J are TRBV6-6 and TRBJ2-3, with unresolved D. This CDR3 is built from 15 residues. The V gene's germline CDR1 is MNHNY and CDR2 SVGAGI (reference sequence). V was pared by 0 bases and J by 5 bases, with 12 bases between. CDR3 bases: TGTGCCAGCAGTTACTCGATCAGGCTCGAAGATACGCAGTATTTT. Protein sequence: CASSYSIRLEDTQYF.

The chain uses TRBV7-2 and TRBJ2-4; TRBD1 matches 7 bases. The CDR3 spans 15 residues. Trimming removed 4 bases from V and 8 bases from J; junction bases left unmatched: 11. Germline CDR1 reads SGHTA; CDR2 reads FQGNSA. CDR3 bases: TGTGCCAGCAGCTCATTGCAAGGACAGGTGCACATTCAGTACTTC. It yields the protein CASSSLQGQVHIQYF.

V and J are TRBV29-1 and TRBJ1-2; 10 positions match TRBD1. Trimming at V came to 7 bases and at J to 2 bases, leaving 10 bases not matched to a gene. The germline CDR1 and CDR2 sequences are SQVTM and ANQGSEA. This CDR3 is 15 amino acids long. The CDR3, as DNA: TGCAGCGGTCGACAGGGGGCGCCTTTAAACTATGGCTACACCTTC. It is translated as CSGRQGAPLNYGYTF.

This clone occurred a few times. Here the CDR3 DNA reads TGCGCCAGCAGTGAGTCGACTAGCGGAGGCACGAATGAGCAGTTCTTC. This sequence encodes CASSESTSGGTNEQFF. This rearrangement joins TRBV10-2 to TRBJ2-1, with 9 bases that match TRBD2. Germline loops: CDR1 WSHSY, CDR2 SAAADI. CDR3 size: 16 residues. J lost 7 bases, V lost 0 bases, and 7 bases had no gene match.

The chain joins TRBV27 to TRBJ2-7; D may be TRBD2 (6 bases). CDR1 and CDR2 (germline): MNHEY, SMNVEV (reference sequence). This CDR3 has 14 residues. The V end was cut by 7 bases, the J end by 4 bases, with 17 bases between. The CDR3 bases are TGTGCCAGCACCTCCGCAGGAGGGGCGTACGAGCAGTACTTC. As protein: CASTSAGGAYEQYF.

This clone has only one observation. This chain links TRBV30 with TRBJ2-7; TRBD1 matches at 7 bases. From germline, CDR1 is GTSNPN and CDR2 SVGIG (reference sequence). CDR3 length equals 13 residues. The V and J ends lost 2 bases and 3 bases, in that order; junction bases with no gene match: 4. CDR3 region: CAWSLDRDYEQYF. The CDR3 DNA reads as TGTGCCTGGAGTCTTGACAGGGACTACGAGCAGTACTTC.

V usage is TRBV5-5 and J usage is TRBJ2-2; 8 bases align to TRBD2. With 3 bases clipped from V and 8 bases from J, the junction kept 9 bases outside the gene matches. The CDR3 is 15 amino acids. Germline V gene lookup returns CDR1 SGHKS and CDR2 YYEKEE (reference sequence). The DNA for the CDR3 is TGTGCCAGCAGCTATTCGGGAGGGGCTGATGGGGAGCTGTTTTTT. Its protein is CASSYSGGADGELFF.

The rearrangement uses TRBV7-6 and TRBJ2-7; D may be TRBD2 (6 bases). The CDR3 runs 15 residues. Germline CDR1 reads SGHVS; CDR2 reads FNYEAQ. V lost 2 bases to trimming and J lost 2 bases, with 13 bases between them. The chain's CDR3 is CASSLIGTAPYEQYF. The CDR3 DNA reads TGTGCCAGCAGCTTAATTGGGACTGCCCCCTACGAGCAGTACTTC.

CDR3 loop: CAWSAGLAENIQYF. CDR3 nucleotides: TGTGCCTGGAGTGCGGGACTAGCGGAAAACATTCAGTACTTC. The gene calls are TRBV30 and TRBJ2-4; TRBD2 matches at 11 bases. From germline, CDR1 is GTSNPN and CDR2 SVGIG (reference sequence). V was clipped by 1 base and J by 5 bases; unmatched bases: 1. The CDR3 runs to 14 residues.

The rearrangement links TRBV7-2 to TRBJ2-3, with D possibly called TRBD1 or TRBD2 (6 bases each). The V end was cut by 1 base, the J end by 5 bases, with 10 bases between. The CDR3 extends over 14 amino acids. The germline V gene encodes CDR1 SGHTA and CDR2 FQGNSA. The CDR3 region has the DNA TGTGCCAGCAGCTTAGTCGGGGGCGGAGATACGCAGTATTTT. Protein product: CASSLVGGGDTQYF.

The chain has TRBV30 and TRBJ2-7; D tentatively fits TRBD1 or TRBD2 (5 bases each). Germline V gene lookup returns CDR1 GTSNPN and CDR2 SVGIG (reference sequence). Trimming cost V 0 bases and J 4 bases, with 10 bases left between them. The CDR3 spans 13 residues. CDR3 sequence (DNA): TGTGCCTGGAGTGTTGGGGGTACTTACGAGCAGTACTTC. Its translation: CAWSVGGTYEQYF.

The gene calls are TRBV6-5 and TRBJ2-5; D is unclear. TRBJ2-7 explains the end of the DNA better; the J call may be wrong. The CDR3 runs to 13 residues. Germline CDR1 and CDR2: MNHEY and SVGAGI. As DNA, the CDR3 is TGTGCCAGCAGTTTGTCAGGAGACTACGAGCAGTACTTC. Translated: CASSLSGDYEQYF.

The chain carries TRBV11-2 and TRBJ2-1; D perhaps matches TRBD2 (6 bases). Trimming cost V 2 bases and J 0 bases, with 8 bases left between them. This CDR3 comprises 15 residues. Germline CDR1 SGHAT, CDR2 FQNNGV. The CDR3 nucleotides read TGTGCCAGCAGCTTATACGGGGGCTCCTACAATGAGCAGTTCTTC. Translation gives CASSLYGGSYNEQFF.